This TCR beta chain was obtained from a study of cytomegalovirus exposure and HLA in healthy donors. Notes on the study in general: Being indistinguishable, some V segments were excluded, TRBV6-2 and TRBV6-3 among them. Rarity held for most TCR sequences, but there were some public TCRs that occurred in many donors. It was taken for granted in presence/absence analyses that sequencing depth across donors was roughly uniform.

PCR primers comprised 60 Vbeta and 13 Jbeta primers. The table came from immunoSEQ multiplex PCR; TCRdb's copy has only in-frame clones and leaves some out. Of 270,000 or so clones listed, around 90% were seen once; the top ten hold 1.7%. Germline values: CDR1 SGHVS, CDR2 FQNEAQ. The ends were cut back, 1 base at V and 4 bases at J, with 11 bases in the middle. The length of the CDR3 is 15 residues. In regard to this clone: What it binds is not known.

The sequence derives from a girl aged 2-9 years in good health and CMV-seronegative. Sequences were obtained from PBMCs. The chain has TRBV7-8 and TRBJ1-5; tentatively, D is TRBD1 (5 bases). CDR3 amino acids: CASSLDDPGNQPQHF. In nucleotides, the CDR3 is TGTGCCAGCAGCTTAGATGACCCAGGGAATCAGCCCCAGCATTTT.